The TCR beta chain described here comes from a study of blood T cell repertoires in COVID-19. TCRdb's copy holds only in-frame clones and misses some; the assay was immunoSEQ multiplex PCR. Among 200,000 to 300,000 clones listed, 75% to 95% were seen once. Source material: peripheral blood. The receptor was isolated from a person under 30 with COVID-19, enrolled during active disease.

CDR3 sequence: CASSPGTGGGNTIYF. CDR3 DNA sequence: TGCGCCAGCAGCCCCGGGACAGGGGGTGGAAACACCATATATTTT. The chain employs TRBV4-1 and TRBJ1-3, with 11 nucleotides matching TRBD1. Germline CDR1 and CDR2: MGHRA and YSYEKL. The J segment lost 3 bases and the V segment lost 4 bases, leaving 2 bases of the junction unmatched. This CDR3 region has 15 residues.